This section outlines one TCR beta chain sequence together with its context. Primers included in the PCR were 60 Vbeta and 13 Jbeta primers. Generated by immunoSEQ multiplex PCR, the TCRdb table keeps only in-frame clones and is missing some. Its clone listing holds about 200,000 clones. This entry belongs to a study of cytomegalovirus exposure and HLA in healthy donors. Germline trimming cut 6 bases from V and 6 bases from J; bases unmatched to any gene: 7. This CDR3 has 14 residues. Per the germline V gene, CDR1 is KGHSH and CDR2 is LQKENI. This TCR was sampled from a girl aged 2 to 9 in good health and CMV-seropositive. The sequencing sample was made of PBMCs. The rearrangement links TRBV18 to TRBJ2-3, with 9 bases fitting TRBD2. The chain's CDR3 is CASSLSGSLDTQYF. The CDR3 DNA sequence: TGTGCCAGCTCCCTTAGCGGGAGTTTGGATACGCAGTATTTT.